This record looks at one TCR beta chain sequence and its context. This sample is drawn from a study of T cell changes during pregnancy in multiple sclerosis. Sequencing was performed with immunoSEQ multiplex PCR; in TCRdb, only in-frame clones are kept and a portion is missing. The data hold around 56,000 clones, with 90% observed a single time. In germline, CDR1 is MNHEY, CDR2 SVGAGI. The CDR3 has 15 amino acids. Trimming shortened V by 6 bases and J by 4 bases, and 16 bases separated the two germline ends. The rearrangement joins TRBV6-5 to TRBJ2-1, with D perhaps TRBD1 (6 bases). The sequence derives from a female donor in good health, enrolled as a control in a pregnancy study. The material was peripheral blood, obtained in the first trimester of pregnancy. CDR3 loop: CASRSRTDLYNEQFF. CDR3 in DNA: TGTGCCAGCAGATCCCGGACAGACCTGTACAATGAGCAGTTCTTC.